These 25 T cell receptor beta chains share one sample of origin, sequenced in a study of CD8 T cells in ankylosing spondylitis. TCRdb reanalysed the 5' RACE reads using MiXCR and keeps one entry per CDR3 protein. The sample has 150,000 to 200,000 distinct CDR3 sequences; approximately 12% are singletons. Source material: blood, either unsorted or a sorted T cell fraction (not recorded which). The receptors here all came from a female donor with ankylosing spondylitis or in good health (not recorded which).

At least ten counts were recorded for this clonotype. The chain couples TRBV7-2 to TRBJ1-4, with 7 positions matching TRBD1. This CDR3 comprises 14 residues. From germline, CDR1 is SGHTA and CDR2 FQGNSA. V was pared by 5 bases and J by 5 bases, with 5 bases of the junction left unmatched. CDR3 residues: CASSQGQPNEKLFF. The CDR3 DNA reads as TGTGCCAGCAGCCAGGGACAGCCAAATGAAAAACTGTTTTTT.

On this clonotype itself: This sequence may be a read error, since a much larger clone differs from it by one base. The J gene is TRBJ2-2, the V gene TRBV12-3 or TRBV12-4; 11 positions agree with TRBD2. The length of the CDR3 is 16 residues. The CDR3 loop is CASSPPSGRNIGELFF. The DNA for the CDR3 is TGTGCCAGCAGCCCACCTAGCGGGAGGAACATCGGGGAGCTGTTTTTT.

A word on this clonotype: A much larger clone lies one base from this, so it may be a read error. V and J are TRBV12-3 or TRBV12-4 and TRBJ1-4; maybe TRBD1 (5 bases). This CDR3 contains 15 residues. The CDR3 is CVSRRGRGKDEKLFF. The CDR3 bases are TGTGTCAGCAGAAGGGGCCGGGGAAAGGATGAAAAACTGTTTTTT.

This clonotype was recorded many times. The chain combines TRBV5-5 with TRBJ1-1, with 12 nucleotides matching TRBD1. This CDR3 has 16 amino acids. V trimming: 4 bases; J trimming: 1 base; junction bases outside the gene matches: 5. The germline V gene encodes CDR1 SGHKS and CDR2 YYEKEE (reference sequence). The CDR3 loop is CASSPGTGGGNTEAFF. The CDR3 bases are TGTGCCAGCAGCCCGGGGACAGGGGGCGGGAACACTGAAGCTTTCTTT. The complete variable domain, with remaining parts taken from reference TRBV5-5 and TRBJ1-1, reads DAGVTQSPTHLIKTRGQQVTLRCSPISGHKSVSWYQQVLGQGPQFIFQYYEKEERGRGNFPDRFSARQFPNYSSELNVNALLLGDSALYLCASSPGTGGGNTEAFFGQGTRLTVV.

The chain carries TRBV12-3 or TRBV12-4 and TRBJ2-7, with D unclear. V was clipped by 8 bases and J by 0 bases, with 14 bases between them. This CDR3 is built from 14 residues. The chain's CDR3 is CASGLQIVSYEQYF. CDR3 DNA sequence: TGTGCCAGCGGGTTGCAAATCGTCTCCTACGAGCAGTACTTC.

This clonotype has only a few counts. The chain has TRBV5-1 and TRBJ2-1, with TRBD2 matching over 10 bases. Germline CDR1 SGHRS, CDR2 YFSETQ. This CDR3 has 15 amino acids. V gave up 5 bases and J gave up 7 bases; unmatched junction bases: 9. The DNA of the CDR3 is TGCGCCAGCAGGCAACCGGGACTAGCGTCTAATGAGCAGTTCTTC. Translated: CASRQPGLASNEQFF. Drawing the rest from reference TRBV5-1 and TRBJ2-1, the complete variable domain is KAGVTQTPRYLIKTRGQQVTLSCSPISGHRSVSWYQQTPGQGLQFLFEYFSETQRNKGNFPGRFSGRQFSNSRSEMNVSTLELGDSALYLCASRQPGLASNEQFFGPGTRLTVL.

The V call is TRBV7-3, the J call TRBJ2-7, with 8 bases matching TRBD2. CDR1 SGHTA and CDR2 FQGTGA come from the germline V gene. The CDR3 sequence is 13 residues long. J gave up 7 bases and V 5 bases, and 7 bases lay outside the gene matches. This CDR3 reads CASSQRGGREQYF. As DNA, the CDR3 is TGTGCCAGCAGCCAACGGGGGGGCAGGGAGCAGTACTTC. Combining the CDR3 with reference TRBV7-3 and TRBJ2-7 gives the whole variable domain GAGVSQTPSNKVTEKGKYVELRCDPISGHTALYWYRQSLGQGPEFLIYFQGTGAADDSGLPNDRFFAVRPEGSVSTLKIQRTERGDSAVYLCASSQRGGREQYFGPGTRLTVT.

This clonotype was detected only a few times. The chain carries TRBV27 and TRBJ2-7, with D possibly matching TRBD1 (5 bases). The V and J ends lost 3 bases and 3 bases respectively, with 12 bases between them. The CDR3 is 14 residues long. Germline CDR1 and CDR2: MNHEY and SMNVEV (reference sequence). Written as DNA, the CDR3 is TGTGCCAGCAGTTTTGGGGTAGGACACTACGAGCAGTACTTC. As protein: CASSFGVGHYEQYF.

The chain links TRBV6-5 to TRBJ2-1, with D perhaps TRBD1 or TRBD2 (7 bases each). The ends were cut back, 6 bases at V and 9 bases at J, with 15 bases in the middle. The CDR3 totals 13 residues. Germline V gene sequence: CDR1 MNHEY, CDR2 SVGAGI. CDR3 region: CASRDRRGGEQFF. CDR3 nucleotides: TGTGCCAGCAGGGACCGCAGGGGGGGTGAGCAGTTCTTC.

The V call is TRBV7-4, the J call TRBJ2-1; TRBD2 matches at 13 bases. The CDR3 has 17 residues. Germline-derived CDR1 and CDR2 are SGHVT and SQSDAQ. Germline trimming cut 6 bases from V and 6 bases from J; bases unmatched to any gene: 11. The DNA for the CDR3 is TGTGCCAGCAGGCCGGGGACTAGCGGGACTCCTCTCAATGAGCAGTTCTTC. Encoded protein: CASRPGTSGTPLNEQFF. Filled out from reference TRBV7-4 and TRBJ2-1, the complete variable domain reads GAGVSQSPRYKVAKRGRDVALRCDSISGHVTLYWYRQTLGQGSEVLTYSQSDAQRDKSGRPSGRFSAERPERSVSTLKIQRTEQGDSAVYLCASRPGTSGTPLNEQFFGPGTRLTVL.

The chain is built from TRBV29-1 and TRBJ2-7, with unresolved D. Germline lookup yields CDR1 SQVTM and CDR2 ANQGSEA. Between the trimmed V and J ends, which lost 4 bases and 2 bases, there was a span of 9 bases. This CDR3 has 12 amino acids. The CDR3 reads CSVAVGAYEQYF. CDR3 nucleotide sequence: TGCAGCGTTGCGGTGGGTGCCTACGAGCAGTACTTC.

This clonotype was detected many times. The chain links TRBV12-3 or TRBV12-4 to TRBJ1-6; 8 bases are a match to TRBD1. The CDR3 extends over 11 amino acids. With V trimmed by 6 bases and J by 14 bases, 3 bases remained unmatched. CDR3 sequence (DNA): TGTGCCAGCAGCACAGGGGGGGCCCTCCACTTT. Translated, it gives CASSTGGALHF.

The sample holds a few counts of this clonotype. The CDR3: CASSLAGGMELTPPYPLNGYTF. CDR3 nucleotide sequence: TGCGCCAGCAGCTTGGCCGGGGGTATGGAACTCACACCACCTTACCCCCTAAATGGCTACACCTTC. The chain combines TRBV5-1 with TRBJ1-2, with a possible D match to TRBD1 (5 bases). The ends were cut back, 0 bases at V and 6 bases at J, with 36 bases in the middle. The CDR3 extends over 22 amino acids. The germline V gene encodes CDR1 SGHRS and CDR2 YFSETQ. The full variable domain, with the rest looked up from reference TRBV5-1 and TRBJ1-2, is KAGVTQTPRYLIKTRGQQVTLSCSPISGHRSVSWYQQTPGQGLQFLFEYFSETQRNKGNFPGRFSGRQFSNSRSEMNVSTLELGDSALYLCASSLAGGMELTPPYPLNGYTFGSGTRLTVV.

The chain uses TRBV19 and TRBJ1-1; D might be TRBD1 (5 bases). Germline CDR1 and CDR2: LNHDA and SQIVND (reference sequence). Trimming stripped 0 bases from V and 6 bases from J, with 11 bases between. The CDR3 length is 14 residues. CDR3 residues: CASSIDRSTAEAFF. DNA of the CDR3: TGTGCCAGTAGTATAGATCGGTCGACAGCTGAAGCTTTCTTT.

This clonotype appeared a single time. At one of its ends the junction is not consistent with the germline gene, which may arise from a read error. Written as DNA, the CDR3 is TGTACCAGCAGCTACGGTGGCAGCACAGATACGCAGTATTTT. Its translation: CTSSYGGSTDTQYF. The V gene is TRBV5-6, the J gene TRBJ2-3, with unresolved D. This CDR3 has 14 amino acids. Germline-derived CDR1 and CDR2 are SGHDT and YYEEEE.

This clonotype was counted between two and nine times. The rearrangement joins TRBV30 to TRBJ1-2, with D maybe TRBD1 (5 bases). From germline, CDR1 is GTSNPN and CDR2 SVGIG (reference sequence). Trimming stripped 3 bases from V and 0 bases from J, with 14 bases between. This CDR3 is 15 amino acids long. The CDR3 loop reads CAWRPRQNSNYGYTF. CDR3 sequence (DNA): TGTGCCTGGAGGCCCCGACAGAATTCTAACTATGGCTACACCTTC.

The sample holds many counts of this clonotype. This rearrangement joins TRBV5-5 to TRBJ2-1, with D possibly being TRBD2 (5 bases). CDR3 length equals 17 residues. Germline V gives CDR1 SGHKS, CDR2 YYEKEE (reference sequence). Trimming removed 4 bases at V and 5 bases at J, with 22 bases between. CDR3 DNA sequence: TGTGCCAGCAGCCGGATTCGGGTATTACGGGAAAACAATGAGCAGTTCTTC. Protein sequence: CASSRIRVLRENNEQFF.

This clonotype was recorded many times. This rearrangement joins TRBV7-6 to TRBJ2-3; D is perhaps TRBD2 (6 bases). The CDR3 spans 15 residues. V was clipped by 1 base and J by 1 base, with 9 bases between them. The germline V gene encodes CDR1 SGHVS and CDR2 FNYEAQ. The CDR3 protein is CASSLGGGGTDTQYF. The CDR3 coding sequence is TGTGCCAGCAGCTTAGGGGGCGGGGGCACAGATACGCAGTATTTT. The whole variable domain, remainder taken from reference TRBV7-6 and TRBJ2-3, is GAGVSQSPRYKVTKRGQDVALRCDPISGHVSLYWYRQALGQGPEFLTYFNYEAQQDKSGLPNDRFSAERPEGSISTLTIQRTEQRDSAMYRCASSLGGGGTDTQYFGPGTRLTVL.

Note on this clonotype: A much larger clone differs from this one at a single base, so this may be a read error. The CDR3 DNA reads TGTGCCAGCAGCTTAGGACCAGCGGGAGGGCTTCTTAATGAGCAGTTCTTC. Protein: CASSLGPAGGLLNEQFF. The chain uses TRBV7-2 and TRBJ2-1; 10 bases agree with TRBD2. With 1 base clipped from V and 7 bases from J, the junction kept 10 bases outside the gene matches. The CDR3 extends over 17 amino acids. Germline CDR1 is SGHTA and CDR2 is FQGNSA.

This clonotype was observed at least ten times. The V call is TRBV5-5, the J call TRBJ2-3; TRBD2 matches at 9 bases. Losses at the gene ends were 2 bases for V and 3 bases for J; bases not matched to a gene: 4. This CDR3 has 15 residues. CDR1 is SGHKS and CDR2 is YYEKEE in the germline V gene (reference sequence). CDR3 sequence (DNA): TGTGCCAGCAGCTTTAGCCTAGCGGGGACAGATACGCAGTATTTT. This translates into CASSFSLAGTDTQYF.

V is TRBV29-1 and J is TRBJ2-1; TRBD1 aligns across 8 bases. The CDR3 is 14 amino acids. Per the germline V gene, CDR1 is SQVTM and CDR2 is ANQGSEA. V shed 5 bases, J shed 2 bases, and the junction held 5 bases outside the gene matches. The CDR3 nucleotides are TGCAGCGTTAACCGACAGGGGACCTACAATGAGCAGTTCTTC. Its protein is CSVNRQGTYNEQFF.

This clonotype was detected only once. CDR3 protein: CASSPGKYNEQFF. The CDR3 region has the DNA TGTGCCAGCTCCCCAGGGAAATACAATGAGCAGTTCTTC. The chain links TRBV7-7 to TRBJ2-1; maybe TRBD1 (5 bases). The CDR3 has 13 residues. The germline CDR1 and CDR2 sequences are SSHAT and FNYEAQ (reference sequence). The germline V and J ends were trimmed by 8 bases and 4 bases, with 12 bases remaining between them.

This clonotype appeared many times. The chain links TRBV4-3 to TRBJ1-3; maybe TRBD1 (5 bases). The V gene's germline CDR1 is LGHNA and CDR2 YSLEER. V lost 1 base to trimming and J lost 1 base, with 11 bases between them. The CDR3 length is 16 residues. The CDR3 here is CASSQVSDISGNTIYF. CDR3 DNA: TGCGCCAGCAGCCAAGTCTCGGACATTTCTGGAAACACCATATATTTT.

This clonotype was counted at least ten times. The V call is TRBV10-3, the J call TRBJ2-7; 7 bases are a match to TRBD1. Germline V gene lookup returns CDR1 ENHRY and CDR2 SYGVKD. The CDR3 extends over 15 amino acids. The ends lost 5 bases at V and 0 bases at J; junction bases unmatched: 7. The CDR3 here is CAISHGQVSSYEQYF. CDR3 coding DNA: TGTGCCATCAGTCACGGACAGGTTAGCTCCTACGAGCAGTACTTC.

This clonotype is categorized as medium-sized. The genes are TRBV7-9 and TRBJ2-7; D remains ambiguous. The CDR3 is made up of 14 amino acids. The germline V and J ends were trimmed by 1 base and 0 bases, with 7 bases remaining between them. Germline V lookup: CDR1 SEHNR, CDR2 FQNEAQ (reference sequence). The CDR3 bases are TGTGCCAGCAGCTTAGTACTGAGCTCCTACGAGCAGTACTTC. Encoded protein: CASSLVLSSYEQYF.